Below, 21 T cell receptor beta chains from the same sample are listed, as sequenced in a study of T-cell memory formation after mild COVID-19. A single record per CDR3 protein comes from TCRdb applying MiXCR to the 5' RACE reads. The sample records hundreds of thousands of distinct CDR3 sequences, around 17% being singletons. What was sequenced was PBMCs or a T cell subset sorted from them (not recorded which). The receptor set was obtained from a man between 18 and 35 years old who had mild COVID-19 (a few samples of this study predate the infection). Cell type and time point are not known.

This clonotype turned up a few times. V gene TRBV6-2 or TRBV6-3 combines with J gene TRBJ2-7, with D perhaps being TRBD1 or TRBD2 (5 bases each). Between the trimmed V and J ends, which lost 5 bases and 5 bases, there was a span of 16 bases. This CDR3 spans 14 amino acids. CDR1 and CDR2 from the germline V gene are MNHEY and SVGEGT. CDR3 protein: CASSPRGGLHEQYV. The CDR3 DNA follows: TGTGCCAGCAGTCCCCGTGGGGGTCTCCACGAGCAGTACGTC.

As DNA, the CDR3 is TGTGCCAGCAGCTTCGATGGGACTCCCGGAGGGCAGTACTTC. Its protein is CASSFDGTPGGQYF. This rearrangement joins TRBV5-6 to TRBJ2-7; D is perhaps TRBD2 (6 bases). In germline, CDR1 is SGHDT, CDR2 YYEEEE. There are 14 residues in the CDR3. The V end was cut by 2 bases, the J end by 9 bases, with 18 bases between.

A few counts support this clonotype. CDR3 coding DNA: TGCAGTGCTTTCCCCTTCACTAGTCGAGGTGACAATGAGCAGTTCTTC. This encodes CSAFPFTSRGDNEQFF. This sequence joins TRBV20-1 and TRBJ2-1; tentatively, D is TRBD2 (5 bases). CDR1 DFQATT and CDR2 SNEGSKA come from the germline V gene (reference sequence). The CDR3 covers 16 residues. The V end lost 5 bases, the J end lost 5 bases, and 22 bases lay between the germline ends.

This sequence joins TRBV11-2 and TRBJ2-1; 8 bases match TRBD2. With 5 bases clipped from V and 7 bases from J, the junction kept 13 bases outside the gene matches. Germline CDR1 reads SGHAT; CDR2 reads FQNNGV. The CDR3 has 16 amino acids. The CDR3 bases are TGTGCCAGCAGCCCGTTAGCGGGGATCGGTAGGAATGAGCAGTTCTTC. It encodes CASSPLAGIGRNEQFF.

The chain couples TRBV7-9 to TRBJ2-3; 8 nucleotides agree with TRBD1. The V gene end was trimmed by 2 bases and the J gene end by 4 bases; junction bases not matched to a gene: 8. Germline CDR1 reads SEHNR; CDR2 reads FQNEAQ (reference sequence). The CDR3 is made up of 16 amino acids. DNA of the CDR3: TGTGCCAGCAGCTTAAGACGGCAGGGGGCGGCAGATACGCAGTATTTT. Translated: CASSLRRQGAADTQYF.

The chain combines TRBV12-3 or TRBV12-4 with TRBJ2-1; 12 bases are shared with TRBD2. Trimming cost V 9 bases and J 2 bases; bases outside gene matches: 2. The CDR3 is 14 residues long. The CDR3 nucleotides are TGTGCCAGTCTAGCGGGGGGGGCCTACAATGAGCAGTTCTTC. Amino acid sequence: CASLAGGAYNEQFF.

This chain links TRBV7-2 with TRBJ1-5; D perhaps matches TRBD1 (6 bases). CDR1 and CDR2 from the germline V gene are SGHTA and FQGNSA. Trimming took off 2 bases at V and 1 base at J, with 9 bases between the two ends. CDR3 size: 15 residues. The CDR3 region has the DNA TGTGCCAGCAGCTTATTCGGGACAAGCAATCAGCCCCAGCATTTT. Protein product: CASSLFGTSNQPQHF.

Only a few counts were recorded for this clonotype. V and J are TRBV5-1 and TRBJ2-3, with TRBD1 matching 8 bases. CDR3 length equals 15 residues. In germline, CDR1 is SGHRS, CDR2 YFSETQ. V dropped 3 bases and J dropped 2; count of bases not matched to a gene: 5. DNA for the CDR3: TGCGCCAGCAGCTGGACAGGGTGGCCCACAGATACGCAGTATTTT. Protein: CASSWTGWPTDTQYF.

The table lists this clonotype with a few counts. The chain joins TRBV14 to TRBJ1-1; D call uncertain. Germline V gives CDR1 SGHDN, CDR2 FVKESK. There are 11 residues in the CDR3. Trimming stripped 3 bases from V and 10 bases from J, with 9 bases between. The CDR3 sequence is CASSQFRRAFF. The CDR3 DNA reads as TGTGCCAGCAGCCAGTTCCGGCGAGCTTTCTTT.

The chain uses TRBV27 and TRBJ1-2; TRBD1 might be the D (6 bases). CDR3 length: 14 residues. Germline V gene lookup returns CDR1 MNHEY and CDR2 SMNVEV (reference sequence). V dropped 5 bases and J dropped 7 bases, with 17 bases sitting between them. Here the CDR3 DNA reads TGTGCCAGCAGTACCCCCGGGACACCGGGTGGCTACACCTTC. Translated, it gives CASSTPGTPGGYTF.

This clonotype was recorded only once. The J gene is TRBJ2-3, the V gene TRBV6-5, with 7 bases lining up with TRBD2. J lost 1 base, V lost 6 bases, and 10 bases had no gene match. Germline V gene lookup returns CDR1 MNHEY and CDR2 SVGAGI. CDR3 length equals 16 residues. The DNA for the CDR3 is TGTGCCAGCAGGAAGAATAGCGGGTTACGCACAGATACGCAGTATTTT. This codes for CASRKNSGLRTDTQYF.

This clonotype occurred many times. The J gene is TRBJ2-1, the V gene TRBV6-4, with D uncertain. CDR3 length equals 13 residues. Trimming cost V 2 bases and J 0 bases, with 2 bases left between them. Germline V gene sequence: CDR1 MRHNA, CDR2 SNTAGT. The CDR3 region has the DNA TGTGCCAGCAGTGACAGCTCCTACAATGAGCAGTTCTTC. This translates into CASSDSSYNEQFF.

Here the CDR3 reads CSVLVGNQPQHF. CDR3 DNA sequence: TGCAGCGTTTTAGTAGGCAATCAGCCCCAGCATTTT. V is TRBV29-1 and J is TRBJ1-5; D not resolved. V was trimmed by 5 bases and J by 2 bases, leaving 7 bases between them. This CDR3 region has 12 residues. Germline V gene sequence: CDR1 SQVTM, CDR2 ANQGSEA.

This clonotype was detected many times. The V call is TRBV4-3, the J call TRBJ1-4; 10 positions match TRBD1. Trimming took 0 bases from V and 6 from J; bases not matched to a gene: 10. CDR1 LGHNA and CDR2 YSLEER come from the germline V gene. The CDR3 covers 18 residues. CDR3 loop: CASSQEGPGQGNDEKLFF. In DNA, the CDR3 is TGCGCCAGCAGCCAAGAAGGACCGGGACAGGGGAATGATGAAAAACTGTTTTTT.

V usage is TRBV20-1 and J usage is TRBJ2-3; 8 nucleotides match TRBD1. The V gene's germline CDR1 is DFQATT and CDR2 SNEGSKA (reference sequence). V lost 4 bases, J lost 12 bases, and 15 bases stayed unmatched. CDR3 length: 14 residues. The chain's CDR3 is CSATFRGPAARQYF. Here the CDR3 DNA reads TGCAGTGCTACCTTCAGGGGGCCGGCGGCGAGACAGTATTTT.

The rearrangement uses TRBV7-6 and TRBJ2-5; possibly TRBD1 for D (6 bases). V lost 7 bases and J 5 bases, leaving 14 bases between the germline ends. The CDR3 is made up of 13 amino acids. CDR1 is SGHVS, CDR2 FNYEAQ, per germline. The CDR3 nucleotides read TGTGCCAGCACTTCCCCCCAGGGGGAGACCCAGTACTTC. This encodes CASTSPQGETQYF.

The J gene is TRBJ2-7, the V gene TRBV7-9; TRBD2 might be the D (7 bases). V shed 4 bases and J shed 2 bases, with 15 bases lying between them. Germline V gene data show CDR1 as SEHNR and CDR2 as FQNEAQ (reference sequence). The CDR3 length is 15 residues. The CDR3: CASSSHGGQPYEQYF. The CDR3 region has the DNA TGTGCCAGCAGCTCCCACGGGGGGCAGCCCTACGAGCAGTACTTC.

This clonotype has a handful of counts. This sequence joins TRBV29-1 and TRBJ1-5, with 8 bases that match TRBD1. Germline V gives CDR1 SQVTM, CDR2 ANQGSEA. The CDR3 covers 12 residues. V shed 7 bases and J 5 bases; nucleotides not matched to a gene: 4. CDR3 amino acids: CSARGPDQPQHF. The CDR3 nucleotides read TGCAGCGCCAGGGGGCCCGATCAGCCCCAGCATTTT. Supplemented by reference TRBV29-1 and TRBJ1-5, the full variable domain reads SAVISQKPSRDICQRGTSLTIQCQVDSQVTMMFWYRQQPGQSLTLIATANQGSEATYESGFVIDKFPISRPNLTFSTLTVSNMSPEDSSIYLCSARGPDQPQHFGDGTRLSIL.

The genes are TRBV12-3 or TRBV12-4 and TRBJ2-7, with D unresolved. Trimming left V 2 bases short and J 2 bases short, with 10 bases between. The CDR3 extends over 14 amino acids. CDR3 nucleotides: TGTGCCAGCAGTTTATGGCAAGGTCCCTACGAGCAGTACTTC. Its protein product is CASSLWQGPYEQYF.

This clonotype was detected only a few times. The J gene is TRBJ1-5, the V gene TRBV6-5, with D possibly being TRBD1 (6 bases). In germline, CDR1 is MNHEY, CDR2 SVGAGI. V lost 0 bases to trimming and J lost 8 bases, with 11 bases between them. There are 14 residues in the CDR3. The CDR3, as DNA: TGTGCCAGCAGTTACTCGACAGGCGCGGAGCCCCAGCATTTT. Its protein product is CASSYSTGAEPQHF.

This rearrangement joins TRBV6-5 to TRBJ2-2; 8 nucleotides align to TRBD2. The CDR3 has 15 residues. Trimming took 1 base from V and 4 from J; bases not matched to a gene: 2. The germline V gene encodes CDR1 MNHEY and CDR2 SVGAGI. In DNA form, the CDR3 reads TGTGCCAGCAGTTACTTTGCGGGGGGCACCGGGGAGCTGTTTTTT. Protein sequence: CASSYFAGGTGELFF.